Below, 2 T cell receptor beta chains from the same sample are listed, as sequenced in a study of cytomegalovirus exposure and HLA in healthy donors. Measured with immunoSEQ multiplex PCR; TCRdb has only the in-frame clones, and not every one. The table shows about 95,000 clones, with 85% occurring only once. Material: PBMCs. These receptors were taken from a man younger than 35 in good health and CMV-seropositive.

With regard to this clone: A junction boundary mismatches the germline segment, possibly from a read error. The chain links TRBV5-1 to TRBJ2-2, with 12 bases that match TRBD2. CDR3 size: 16 residues. Germline CDR1 is SGHRS and CDR2 is YFSETQ. The CDR3 sequence: CASSWTSGKNAGELFF. CDR3 in DNA: TGCGCCAGCAGCTGGACTAGCGGGAAGAACGCCGGGGAGCTGTTTTTT.

The chain links TRBV19 to TRBJ1-1, with no clear D. The CDR3 is 12 amino acids. Deletions cut 6 bases from V and 1 base from J, with 6 bases between. Germline loops: CDR1 LNHDA, CDR2 SQIVND (reference sequence). The CDR3 DNA reads as TGTGCCAGTAGCGCACAGAACACTGAAGCTTTCTTT. This encodes CASSAQNTEAFF.